One and the same sample provided the 21 T cell receptor beta chains below, sequenced in a study of tumor and adjacent non-tumor tissue in lung cancer. The library came from three nested PCR rounds adapted from ARM-PCR protocols. TCRdb itself ran the multiplex PCR reads through MiXCR, one entry per CDR3 protein. This sample has 100,000 or so distinct CDR3 sequences, with about 80% found just once. No cell sorting was done before RNA was extracted from the tissue. More than 3 cm separated this lung sample from the edge of the tumor. Sequencing was done on a sample of distant non-tumor lung tissue. These receptor sequences come from a man aged 55 to 70 with small cell lung cancer.

This clonotype turned up a few times. The chain recombines TRBV9 with TRBJ2-7; possible D gene TRBD2, 6 bases. Deletions cut 2 bases from V and 5 bases from J, with 11 bases between. The CDR3 runs to 13 residues. The V gene's germline CDR1 is SGDLS and CDR2 YYNGEE. The CDR3: CASSVGLTHEQYF. CDR3 coding DNA: TGTGCCAGCAGCGTTGGACTAACACACGAGCAGTACTTC.

The count of this clonotype is one. An end of the junction differs from the germline gene, which may be a read error. The rearrangement links TRBV5-6 to TRBJ1-1, with 7 bases matching TRBD1. The CDR3 totals 14 residues. Germline loops: CDR1 SGHDT, CDR2 YYEEEE. CDR3 sequence: CTSSPGQLNTEAFF. The CDR3 DNA is TGTACCAGCAGCCCGGGACAGCTGAACACTGAGGCTTTCTTT.

Concerning this clonotype: Since no conserved phenylalanine or tryptophan closes the CDR3, a read error is the likely cause. The chain couples TRBV11-1 to TRBJ2-1; D gene uncertain. Germline values: CDR1 SGHAT, CDR2 FQDESV (reference sequence). There are 15 residues in the CDR3. Trimming removed 10 bases from V and 2 bases from J, with 18 bases in between. The CDR3 DNA reads TGTGCCAACACCTTAGAGAGGACGACCTACAATGAGCAGTTCTTA. Residues: CANTLERTTYNEQFL.

The chain has TRBV20-1 and TRBJ2-1; 10 nucleotides align to TRBD2. The CDR3 covers 16 residues. With 3 bases clipped from V and 8 bases from J, the junction kept 13 bases outside the gene matches. Germline V gene data show CDR1 as DFQATT and CDR2 as SNEGSKA (reference sequence). CDR3 sequence: CSARNPSSGRLYEQFF. The CDR3 DNA follows: TGCAGTGCTAGGAACCCCTCTAGCGGGAGATTGTATGAGCAGTTCTTC.

The chain combines TRBV10-3 with TRBJ2-1; 8 bases are shared with TRBD2. The CDR3 is 13 residues long. V was clipped by 4 bases and J by 4 bases; unmatched bases: 0. CDR1 and CDR2 from the germline V gene are ENHRY and SYGVKD. This CDR3 reads CAISASGYNEQFF. The DNA of the CDR3 is TGTGCCATCAGTGCTAGCGGGTACAATGAGCAGTTCTTC.

With respect to this clonotype: Since the CDR3 does not end with the conserved phenylalanine or tryptophan, this likely comes from a read error. The V gene is TRBV5-1, the J gene TRBJ2-6, with D hard to call. This CDR3 comprises 15 residues. Germline assignment: CDR1 SGHRS and CDR2 YFSETQ. As DNA, the CDR3 is TGCGCCAGCAGCCCCCTGGGCCCTGGGACCAACGTCCTGACTCTC. Translation: CASSPLGPGTNVLTL.

With respect to this clonotype: One end of the junction fails to match germline, which may point to a read error. CDR3 amino acids: CASSLGQQRLARELYF. The DNA of the CDR3 is TGTGCCAGCAGCCTAGGACAGCAACGACTAGCCAGGGAGCTGTATTTT. The V call is TRBV11-1, the J call TRBJ2-2; weak D call: TRBD2 (7 bases). The CDR3 has 16 residues. The V gene's germline CDR1 is SGHAT and CDR2 FQDESV (reference sequence).

As to this clonotype: A much larger clonotype is one base distant, so this may be a read error. This sequence joins TRBV10-3 and TRBJ2-3; 8 bases agree with TRBD2. Looked up from germline, CDR1 is ENHRY and CDR2 is SYGVKD. The CDR3 is made up of 18 amino acids. CDR3 nucleotides: TGTGGCATCAGTGAGCGGGGGATGGTGTGGGGCCAGGCAGATACGCAGTATTTT. This sequence encodes CGISERGMVWGQADTQYF.

A word on this clonotype: The junction differs from germline at one of its ends, possibly a read error. The chain combines TRBV29-1 with TRBJ2-1, with D hard to call. The V gene's germline CDR1 is SQVTM and CDR2 ANQGSEA. The CDR3 runs to 16 residues. The CDR3 here is CSIEHLTASSFNEQFF. DNA for the CDR3: TGCAGCATTGAACATCTGACGGCCAGCTCCTTCAATGAGCAGTTCTTC.

This clonotype was seen a single time. This chain uses TRBV9 with TRBJ2-1; D unresolved. V was clipped by 6 bases and J by 8 bases, with 15 bases between them. The CDR3 covers 13 residues. Germline V CDR1 and CDR2: SGDLS, YYNGEE. This chain's CDR3 is CASTPQGWHEQFF. The CDR3 nucleotides are TGTGCCAGCACCCCCCAAGGTTGGCATGAGCAGTTCTTC.

V usage is TRBV28 and J usage is TRBJ2-7; D is perhaps TRBD1 (6 bases). V was shortened by 8 bases and J by 0 bases, with 17 bases between the two germline ends. This CDR3 has 15 residues. Germline-derived CDR1 and CDR2 are MDHEN and SYDVKM. CDR3 sequence reads: CASGSGQFSSYEQYF. The CDR3 region has the DNA TGTGCCAGCGGAAGCGGACAGTTTAGCTCCTACGAGCAGTACTTC.

This clonotype counts as medium-sized. The chain uses TRBV12-3 or TRBV12-4 and TRBJ2-1; D remains unclear. Trimming took 3 bases from V and 10 from J, leaving 7 bases between them. The CDR3 extends over 11 amino acids. CDR3 sequence reads: CASSFTGEQFF. In DNA form, the CDR3 reads TGTGCCAGCAGTTTCACCGGGGAGCAGTTCTTC.

The chain is built from TRBV6-1 and TRBJ2-3; 12 nucleotides match TRBD2. V was pared by 8 bases and J by 12 bases, with 18 bases of the junction left unmatched. The CDR3 has 16 residues. Germline-derived CDR1 and CDR2 are MNHNS and SASEGT. The CDR3 DNA reads as TGTGCCAGCGGACCGACTAGCGGGAGTATTACAGATGCACAGTATTTT. It translates to CASGPTSGSITDAQYF.

The chain recombines TRBV11-3 with TRBJ2-2; D might be TRBD1 (6 bases). This CDR3 has 16 residues. From germline, CDR1 is SGHNT and CDR2 YENEEA. CDR3 DNA: TGTGTCGGCAACTTAGACTACAGGGTGGACACCGGGGAGCTGTTTTTT. This encodes CVGNLDYRVDTGELFF.

V gene TRBV29-1 combines with J gene TRBJ1-2; D may be TRBD1 (6 bases). Trimming removed 8 bases at V and 3 bases at J, with 13 bases between. Germline loops: CDR1 SQVTM, CDR2 ANQGSEA. This CDR3 contains 12 residues. The CDR3 loop is CSWAQGDYGYTF. CDR3 coding DNA: TGCAGCTGGGCACAGGGAGACTATGGCTACACCTTC.

On this clonotype: The CDR3 carries no conserved terminal phenylalanine or tryptophan, so it likely arises from a read error. V gene TRBV10-3 combines with J gene TRBJ2-5; no firm D call. V was shortened by 3 bases and J by 5 bases, with 7 bases between the two germline ends. This CDR3 region has 12 residues. The germline V gene has CDR1 ENHRY and CDR2 SYGVKD. The CDR3 bases are TGTGCCATCAGTGACGGCCGGGAGACCCAGTACTAC. Amino acids: CAISDGRETQYY.

Concerning this clonotype itself: The junction does not match germline at one end; this may be a read error. CDR3 sequence: CTSTNSNRGLREVETQYF. The CDR3, as DNA: TGTACCAGCACCAACTCGAACCGGGGACTCCGAGAGGTGGAGACCCAGTACTTC. The chain combines TRBV6-1 with TRBJ2-5; D possibly corresponds to TRBD2 (6 bases). Germline V gene lookup returns CDR1 MNHNS and CDR2 SASEGT. This CDR3 is built from 18 residues.

Note on this clonotype: Given a much more abundant clone one base away, this may be a read error. The genes are TRBV20-1 and TRBJ2-1; D might be TRBD1 (6 bases). The length of the CDR3 is 14 residues. CDR1 is DFQATT and CDR2 is SNEGSKA in the germline V gene (reference sequence). The CDR3 here is CSVRGPRGGDEQFF. The DNA of the CDR3 is TGCAGTGTTAGAGGCCCCAGGGGTGGGGATGAGCAGTTCTTC.

Concerning this clonotype: Its ends do not fully match the called genes, so a read error is possible. The chain carries TRBV5-4 and TRBJ2-5; 12 bases map to TRBD1. Germline CDR1 is SGHNT and CDR2 is YYREEE (reference sequence). The CDR3 has 17 amino acids. CDR3 DNA: TGTGCCAGCAGCTTGGCTTCGGGACAGGGGGCGCCAGAGACCCAGTACTTT. Translation gives CASSLASGQGAPETQYF. The full variable domain, with the rest looked up from reference TRBV5-4 and TRBJ2-5, is ETGVTQSPTHLIKTRGQQVTLRCSSQSGHNTVSWYQQALGQGPQFIFQYYREEENGRGNFPPRFSGLQFPNYSSELNVNALELDDSALYLCASSLASGQGAPETQYFGPGTRLLVL.

The rearrangement links TRBV12-3 or TRBV12-4 to TRBJ2-7; maybe TRBD2 (6 bases). The CDR3 sequence is 11 residues long. This CDR3 reads CDSGTSWEQYF. CDR3 bases: TGTGATAGCGGTACCTCGTGGGAGCAGTACTTC.

For this clonotype: The junction departs from germline at one end; a sequencing error may be responsible. This chain uses TRBV2 with TRBJ2-1, with a tentative D call TRBD2 (5 bases). The CDR3 is made up of 11 amino acids. Germline lookup yields CDR1 SNHLY and CDR2 FYNNEI. The CDR3 region is CASGYMAKQFF. The CDR3 bases are TGCGCCAGCGGCTACATGGCTAAGCAGTTCTTC.